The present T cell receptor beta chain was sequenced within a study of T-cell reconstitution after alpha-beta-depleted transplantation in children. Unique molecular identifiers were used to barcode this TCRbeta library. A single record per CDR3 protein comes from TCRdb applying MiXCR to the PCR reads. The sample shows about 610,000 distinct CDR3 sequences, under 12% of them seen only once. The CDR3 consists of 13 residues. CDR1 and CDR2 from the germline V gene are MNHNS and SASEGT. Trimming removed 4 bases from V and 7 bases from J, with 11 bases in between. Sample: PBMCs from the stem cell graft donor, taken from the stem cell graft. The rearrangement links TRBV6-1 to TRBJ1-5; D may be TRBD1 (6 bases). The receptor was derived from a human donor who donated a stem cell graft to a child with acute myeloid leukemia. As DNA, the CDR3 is TGTGCCAGCAGTGCAGGGGATTGGCAGCCCCAGCATTTT. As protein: CASSAGDWQPQHF.